This TCR beta chain was observed in a study of spatial heterogeneity in lung cancer. One entry per CDR3 protein results from TCRdb running MiXCR on the 5' RACE reads. The repertoire holds more than 60,000 distinct CDR3 sequences, with about 5.9% as singletons. Indicated time point: sample taken at primary tumor resection. This CDR3 comprises 16 residues. In germline, CDR1 is SGHTS, CDR2 YDEGEE. Unmatched junction bases numbered 5, after V lost 0 bases and J lost 5 bases. Sequenced here: PBMCs, sampled at surgery. The receptor's source is a female donor with early-stage non-small cell lung cancer. This chain connects TRBV5-8 to TRBJ1-6; 7 bases are a match to TRBD1. In nucleotides, the CDR3 is TGTGCCAGCAGCTTGGTAACAGGGGTTAATAATTCACCCCTCCACTTT. Translation gives CASSLVTGVNNSPLHF.